These 21 T cell receptor beta chains came from one sample sequenced in a study of technical replicates of blood from a handful of donors (dated by TCRdb to 2015 to 2018). Libraries were constructed by the immunoSEQ multiplex PCR assay. TCRdb stores this immuneACCESS table with in-frame sequences only. Part of the clones is absent; in the studies checked, under half of the shortfall reflects unresolved V genes, and no reason is known for the rest. This sample has 79,000 or so clones in its table, and roughly 91% of those were observed once. 0.2% to 0.25% of the sample rests with the top ten. What was sequenced was T cells isolated from PBMCs. Every receptor here comes from a human donor in good health.

The rearrangement joins TRBV28 to TRBJ1-2, with D unresolved. This CDR3 comprises 14 residues. Per the germline V gene, CDR1 is MDHEN and CDR2 is SYDVKM. V gave up 5 bases and J gave up 8 bases, with 18 bases separating them. In DNA, the CDR3 is TGTGCCAGCAGTCAACCCTGGAGAGTGAAGGGCTACACCTTC. Protein product: CASSQPWRVKGYTF.

V usage is TRBV5-1 and J usage is TRBJ2-7, with 11 bases that match TRBD1. V shed 4 bases and J 6 bases; nucleotides not matched to a gene: 9. Germline V gene data show CDR1 as SGHRS and CDR2 as YFSETQ. The CDR3 runs to 15 residues. CDR3 loop: CASSPGQGEPGEQYF. The CDR3 DNA follows: TGCGCCAGCAGCCCGGGACAGGGGGAACCAGGCGAGCAGTACTTC.

The rearrangement joins TRBV10-1 to TRBJ2-2; D remains unclear. The V end was cut by 0 bases, the J end by 4 bases, with 3 bases between. This CDR3 is built from 13 residues. CDR1 is WNHNN, CDR2 SYGVQD, per germline (reference sequence). CDR3 amino acids: CASSESLTGELFF. CDR3 DNA: TGCGCCAGCAGTGAGTCCCTCACCGGGGAGCTGTTTTTT.

The chain recombines TRBV4-1 with TRBJ1-1; TRBD1 aligns across 9 bases. Germline V lookup: CDR1 MGHRA, CDR2 YSYEKL. V gave up 3 bases and J gave up 5 bases; unmatched junction bases: 7. The CDR3 is 15 amino acids. The CDR3 reads CASSHLQGAMTEAFF. Written as DNA, the CDR3 is TGCGCCAGCAGCCACTTACAGGGGGCTATGACTGAAGCTTTCTTT.

The chain recombines TRBV27 with TRBJ2-1, with D hard to call. The germline V gene has CDR1 MNHEY and CDR2 SMNVEV (reference sequence). The V and J ends lost 1 base and 2 bases respectively, with 12 bases between them. The CDR3 loop spans 16 amino acids. This CDR3 reads CASSLFQESPYNEQFF. Written as DNA, the CDR3 is TGTGCCAGCAGTTTATTTCAGGAAAGTCCCTACAATGAGCAGTTCTTC.

The rearrangement uses TRBV11-3 and TRBJ2-1; the D is unclear. Trimming cost V 1 base and J 5 bases, with 3 bases left between them. Germline V gene data show CDR1 as SGHNT and CDR2 as YENEEA. There are 12 residues in the CDR3. The CDR3 spells CASSLADNEQFF. CDR3 nucleotides: TGTGCCAGCAGCTTAGCGGACAATGAGCAGTTCTTC.

The rearrangement links TRBV28 to TRBJ1-5, with TRBD1 identical over 8 bases. Germline lookup yields CDR1 MDHEN and CDR2 SYDVKM. V gave up 7 bases and J gave up 1 base; unmatched junction bases: 18. This CDR3 has 19 residues. Written as DNA, the CDR3 is TGTGCCAGCACCCTCCTCCTGGGACAGGAAGGCTTGAGCAATCAGCCCCAGCATTTT. Protein: CASTLLLGQEGLSNQPQHF.

The rearrangement uses TRBV29-1 and TRBJ1-6; D unresolved. Germline V gene sequence: CDR1 SQVTM, CDR2 ANQGSEA. Trimming took off 4 bases at V and 8 bases at J, with 12 bases between the two ends. This CDR3 comprises 13 residues. CDR3 in DNA: TGCAGCGTTGGTGAGCCCGGGGATTCACCCCTCCACTTT. Residues: CSVGEPGDSPLHF.

This rearrangement joins TRBV5-6 to TRBJ2-1; 10 bases agree with TRBD2. V trimming: 3 bases; J trimming: 7 bases; junction bases outside the gene matches: 7. Looked up from germline, CDR1 is SGHDT and CDR2 is YYEEEE. There are 15 residues in the CDR3. CDR3 DNA: TGTGCCAGCAGCTCCCCGCTAGCGGGAGAAAATGAGCAGTTCTTC. It translates to CASSSPLAGENEQFF.

This chain uses TRBV12-5 with TRBJ2-1; D is possibly TRBD2 (6 bases). From germline, CDR1 is LGHNT and CDR2 FRNRAP. There are 14 residues in the CDR3. Trimming left V 0 bases short and J 6 bases short, with 9 bases between. CDR3 nucleotides: TGTGCTAGTGGTTTGGTATCGCGGGGCAATGAGCAGTTCTTC. It codes for CASGLVSRGNEQFF.

This chain joins TRBV18 and TRBJ2-5; possible D gene TRBD2, 7 bases. This CDR3 comprises 15 residues. Germline V CDR1 and CDR2: KGHSH, LQKENI. V was clipped by 3 bases and J by 4 bases, with 15 bases between them. The CDR3 region has the DNA TGTGCCAGCTCACCCCCATCGCGGGGGCCAGAGACCCAGTACTTC. It encodes CASSPPSRGPETQYF.

V is TRBV2 and J is TRBJ2-3; D not resolved. CDR1 and CDR2 from the germline V gene are SNHLY and FYNNEI. Trimming took off 3 bases at V and 5 bases at J, with 12 bases between the two ends. The CDR3 extends over 14 amino acids. CDR3 protein: CASSENPRRDTQYF. The DNA of the CDR3 is TGTGCCAGCAGTGAGAACCCCCGGAGAGATACGCAGTATTTT.

The V and J genes are TRBV18 and TRBJ2-3, with 10 bases identical to TRBD2. This CDR3 comprises 15 residues. V lost 0 bases, J lost 14 bases, and 11 bases stayed unmatched. Germline V gene data show CDR1 as KGHSH and CDR2 as LQKENI. The CDR3 here is CASSPPGSGGAALYF. In DNA form, the CDR3 reads TGTGCCAGCTCACCACCGGGGAGCGGGGGGGCCGCGCTGTATTTT.

The gene calls are TRBV19 and TRBJ1-2, with D possibly being TRBD1 (6 bases). V lost 3 bases and J lost 6, with 14 bases in between. Looked up from germline, CDR1 is LNHDA and CDR2 is SQIVND (reference sequence). The CDR3 is 14 residues long. The chain's CDR3 is CASSIPSSGDGYTF. CDR3 nucleotide sequence: TGTGCCAGTAGTATCCCCTCCTCAGGGGATGGCTACACCTTC.

The chain carries TRBV30 and TRBJ2-1, with D perhaps TRBD2 (6 bases). Trimming took off 8 bases at V and 10 bases at J, with 9 bases between the two ends. Germline values: CDR1 GTSNPN, CDR2 SVGIG (reference sequence). The CDR3 consists of 9 residues. The CDR3 nucleotides are TGTGCCGCTGGGGGGGAGCAGTTCTTC. This translates into CAAGGEQFF. The full variable domain, in which reference TRBV30 and TRBJ2-1 provide the parts outside the CDR3, is SQTIHQWPATLVQPVGSPLSLECTVEGTSNPNLYWYRQAAGRGLQLLFYSVGIGQISSEVPQNLSASRPQDRQFILSSKKLLLSDSGFYLCAAGGEQFFGPGTRLTVL.

The genes are TRBV19 and TRBJ2-2; a weak D match, TRBD2 (6 bases). Germline lookup yields CDR1 LNHDA and CDR2 SQIVND (reference sequence). Trimming stripped 4 bases from V and 2 bases from J, with 20 bases between. The CDR3 length is 18 residues. The CDR3 loop reads CASSTRDSARVNTGELFF. DNA for the CDR3: TGTGCCAGTAGTACTCGGGACTCAGCCAGAGTAAACACCGGGGAGCTGTTTTTT.

The chain uses TRBV5-5 and TRBJ1-1; D is undetermined. The CDR3 is 13 residues long. Trimming removed 0 bases at V and 5 bases at J, with 8 bases between. Germline V gives CDR1 SGHKS, CDR2 YYEKEE (reference sequence). CDR3 nucleotide sequence: TGTGCCAGCAGCTTGGCAGGCTGGACTGAAGCTTTCTTT. Translation: CASSLAGWTEAFF.

The chain uses TRBV27 and TRBJ2-5, with 7 bases lining up with TRBD1. Germline values: CDR1 MNHEY, CDR2 SMNVEV (reference sequence). V shed 3 bases, J shed 2 bases, and the junction held 12 bases outside the gene matches. CDR3 length equals 17 residues. CDR3 residues: CASSFRPTGRGQETQYF. In nucleotides, the CDR3 is TGTGCCAGCAGTTTTAGGCCGACCGGCAGGGGGCAAGAGACCCAGTACTTC.

This chain links TRBV7-9 with TRBJ1-1; D call uncertain. Trimming cost V 3 bases and J 6 bases, with 8 bases left between them. The CDR3 totals 12 residues. The germline CDR1 and CDR2 sequences are SEHNR and FQNEAQ (reference sequence). CDR3 region: CASSFSRSEAFF. The DNA of the CDR3 is TGTGCCAGCAGCTTCAGTCGTTCTGAAGCTTTCTTT. The whole variable domain, remainder taken from reference TRBV7-9 and TRBJ1-1, is DTGVSQNPRHKITKRGQNVTFRCDPISEHNRLYWYRQTLGQGPEFLTYFQNEAQLEKSRLLSDRFSAERPKGSFSTLEIQRTEQGDSAMYLCASSFSRSEAFFGQGTRLTVV.

The CDR3 is CASGGVAGAGETQYF. CDR3 bases: TGTGCCAGCGGGGGGGTAGCGGGGGCCGGAGAGACCCAGTACTTC. V and J are TRBV9 and TRBJ2-5; 9 bases align to TRBD2. This CDR3 region has 15 residues. V dropped 7 bases and J dropped 4; count of bases not matched to a gene: 11. The germline V gene encodes CDR1 SGDLS and CDR2 YYNGEE.

The chain recombines TRBV28 with TRBJ2-7; perhaps TRBD2 as D (5 bases). V was trimmed by 6 bases and J by 3 bases, leaving 15 bases between them. Germline V CDR1 and CDR2: MDHEN, SYDVKM. This CDR3 is built from 14 residues. CDR3 coding DNA: TGTGCCAGCAGCGGGGAGATTGGTCTCTACGAGCAGTACTTC. This codes for CASSGEIGLYEQYF.